This T cell receptor beta chain originates from a study of shared clonotypes between healthy human individuals (dated by TCRdb to the early 2020s). For the wider study: The cohort included three men and a couple of women between 18 and 49 years of age. Per donor, leukapheresis produced somewhere between about 0.8 and 9 billion PBMCs. For each donor, CD4 naive and CD4 memory were each run on three plates, CD8 naive on two plates, and CD8 memory on one plate. Different laboratories and diverse techniques were used to prepare libraries and sequence TCR repertoires, to increase sequencing depth and limit assay-specific biases. To estimate repertoire size and how much clonotype sharing occurs between individuals, the study deeply sequenced the blood TCR repertoires of a handful of healthy adults.

General conclusions and limits of the study: Compared with non-shared clonotypes, clonotypes shared by all four sorted-subset donors had higher generation probabilities. Only blood was sampled, and tissue TCR repertoires likely differ from those in blood. Incomplete sequencing was indicated by rarefaction of sorted-subset datasets, despite the large sequencing depth. Across a handful of donors, 4.5% to 6.5% of naive CD4, 3% to 3.5% of naive CD8, about 2.3% of memory CD4, and about 0.4% of memory CD8 clonotypes were shared. Because the study included only a small number of donors, the genetic and exposure-history diversity represented was limited. Pairwise subsampling indicated that sequencing depth was expected to affect the degree of clonotype sharing among donors. Naive subsets generally had larger estimated clonotype richness than memory subsets.

Healthy HIV-negative adults with no recently reported acute infections or vaccinations were included as donors. All donors were Caucasian adults living in Nashville, Tennessee, USA. Magnetic negative selection was used to enrich CD4+ T cells, after which naive cells were positively selected on CD45RA and the negative fraction became the memory subset. After blood collection by leukapheresis, PBMCs were isolated using Ficoll-Histopaque density gradient centrifugation and then cryopreserved in the vapor phase of liquid nitrogen. Analytical flow cytometry was used to check the purity and quantity of every magnetically sorted T cell population. Each sorted fraction had its genomic DNA isolated and then quantified by UV absorbance on a Nanodrop 2000c. Details on this clone: The clone's antigen remains unknown. Base qualities were left out, and no much larger clone turns up one base away.

Using the deep immunoSEQ assay, TCR CDR3 regions were amplified from genomic DNA by multiplex PCR. Extracted genomic DNA from each cell subset was spread evenly across all wells of several immunoSEQ 96-well plates, with each plate serving as a replicate. For sorted subsets, 200 to 250 ng genomic DNA, equal to 30,000 to 35,000 T cell genomes, was loaded into each replicate PCR. Purified libraries were quantified with a Qubit 3.0 fluorometer, sized on a Bioanalyzer 2100, and re-quantified with the KAPA Library Quantification kit. Every immunoSEQ 96-well plate was sequenced on a separate single-read 150-cycle Illumina NextSeq 550 flow cell. Processing in the source paper ran as follows. Because the immunoSEQ output held only junctional sequences and lacked quality scores, the filtering could not match the filtering applied to full-length reads. To assign V/J genes and CDR3, sequences were annotated using PyIR, a Python wrapper for IgBLAST v1.9, with IMGT germline references. Any read was removed if the V/J assignment was weak (E-value above 1e-6), the CDR3 was missing, or the read contained stop codons, out-of-frame junctions, or ambiguous translated residues. A V3J clonotype was defined by an identical inferred V gene, J gene, and CDR3 amino acid sequence. To compute the percentage overlap between repertoires, the number of shared unique clonotypes was divided by the size of the smaller repertoire. Three approaches were used to assess repertoire richness: RTK rarefaction, the Chao1 estimator, and Recon v2.1 estimates of unobserved clonotypes. For all TCRbeta clonotypes obtained by the gDNA method from a few donors, generation probabilities were computed with OLGA. TCRdb limited this immuneACCESS table to in-frame rearrangements with V and J called. A share of clones is missing; checked studies link under half to unresolved V genes, and the rest is unexplained. V and J calls and clone size come straight from that table; D and trimming were deduced from the DNA. This sample has about 520,000 clones in its table, and approximately 94% of those were observed once. Around 0.066% of the sample lies in the top ten.

The CDR3 holds 14 amino acids from the cysteine to the phenylalanine. Only the CDR3 portion is preserved as DNA: 42 bases, with reading frame beginning at the first base. V lost 5 bases and J lost 4 bases, and the count of bases not matched to a germline gene is 7. Per the germline V gene, MNHEY is the CDR1 and SVGAGI is the CDR2. The sequenced sample was naive CD4+ T cells sorted from blood. The cell subset or site label, read with the paper, signifies: CD45RA+ positively selected. The clonotype originates from a woman in her 30s in good health. This sequence uses TRBV6-5 and TRBJ2-7; 8 junctional bases match TRBD2. CDR3 loop: CASSGAGEVYEQYF. The DNA sequence follows: TGTGCCAGCAGTGGAGCGGGAGAGGTTTACGAGCAGTACTTC.